This is a list of T cell receptor beta chains from one sample in a study of tumor and adjacent non-tumor tissue in lung cancer. TCRdb independently ran MiXCR on the multiplex PCR reads; one entry per CDR3 protein. The top ten hold roughly 29% of the sample, which has 90,000 to 100,000 distinct CDR3 sequences, 75% to 85% seen once. The sequenced sample was distant non-tumor lung tissue. The receptor source for this set is a man in his sixties with small cell lung cancer. The CDR3 runs from the conserved cysteine through the conserved F or W. Each record gives: D gene, V gene, clone size, J gene, CDR3 length, CDR3 protein, CDR3 DNA. D genes are given only for firm matches. Where a row states a size, it is once, few, many or the class of an expanded clone; other rows omit it.

TRBD2	TRBV11-2	few	TRBJ2-5	15	CASRGLAGGVETHYF	TGTGCCAGCAGGGGACTAGCGGGAGGTGTGGAGACCCATTACTTC
TRBD2	TRBV11-2	-	TRBJ2-5	16	CASRLRLAENQETHYF	TGTGCCAGCCGTTTAAGACTAGCGGAGAACCAAGAGACCCATTACTTC
-	TRBV5-6	-	TRBJ2-5	14	CASIRSAIQETQYF	TGTGCCAGCATTCGTAGCGCAATCCAAGAGACCCAGTACTTC
-	TRBV12-3/TRBV12-4	-	TRBJ2-1	11	CASSRYNEHFF	TGTGCCAGCAGTCGGTATAATGAGCACTTCTTC
-	TRBV11-2	-	TRBJ2-3	15	CASSLAPGYIDTQYF	TGTGCTAGCAGCTTAGCGCCGGGGTACATAGATACGCAGTATTTT
TRBD2	TRBV5-6	-	TRBJ2-1	15	CASSFSAGARNEQFF	TGTGCAAGCAGCTTCTCTGCGGGAGCTAGGAATGAGCAGTTCTTC
TRBD2	TRBV6-1	-	TRBJ2-2	15	CAGSPGLATTRELFF	TGTGCCGGCAGTCCGGGACTAGCGACTACCAGGGAGCTGTTTTTT
-	TRBV5-4	-	TRBJ2-7	11	CVSSLRGDQYF	TGTGTCAGCAGCTTGAGGGGGGACCAGTACTTC
TRBD1	TRBV6-1	-	TRBJ2-3	15	CASIQTGGRFQLQYF	TGTGCCAGCATTCAGACAGGGGGAAGGTTTCAGCTCCAGTATTTT
TRBD1	TRBV11-2	-	TRBJ2-1	14	CASSLETGLVEEFF	TGTGCCAGCAGTTTAGAGACAGGGTTGGTTGAGGAGTTTTTC
-	TRBV5-5	-	TRBJ2-4	15	CASSPHGPGKNIEYF	TGTGCCAGTAGCCCCCATGGCCCTGGCAAAAACATTGAGTACTTC
TRBD1	TRBV4-1	-	TRBJ1-6	17	CASSQVDRRLYNPPLHF	TGCGCCAGCAGCCAGGTGGACAGGCGTCTTTATAATCCACCCCTCCACTTT
TRBD2	TRBV7-9	-	TRBJ2-3	15	CASRLAGGPGDTKYF	TGTGCCAGCAGATTAGCGGGAGGGCCGGGAGATACCAAGTATTTT
TRBD1	TRBV5-5	-	TRBJ2-7	17	CASISIGVADRGNEQYF	TGTGCCAGCATCTCAATCGGTGTCGCGGACAGGGGTAACGAACAGTACTTC
-	TRBV10-2	-	TRBJ2-1	13	CASSSLSYNEKFF	TGCGCTAGCAGTTCCCTCTCCTACAATGAGAAGTTCTTC
-	TRBV11-2	-	TRBJ2-7	14	CSSILEVGGYEQYF	TGTTCCAGCATCTTAGAAGTCGGGGGCTACGAGCAGTACTTC
TRBD2	TRBV29-1	once	TRBJ2-1	13	CSTGGSGSDEQFF	TGCAGCACTGGGGGTAGCGGGAGTGATGAGCAGTTCTTC
TRBD2	TRBV11-3	-	TRBJ2-1	15	CTSGPSGVTYNEQFF	TGTACCAGCGGCCCTAGCGGGGTAACCTACAATGAGCAGTTCTTC
TRBD2	TRBV9	few	TRBJ2-3	14	CASSKAGEGDTQYF	TGTGCCAGCAGCAAAGCGGGAGAGGGAGATACGCAGTATTTT
-	TRBV7-8	-	TRBJ2-1	15	CASSTTRLTLNEQFF	TGTGCCAGCAGCACCACAAGGCTAACCCTCAATGAGCAGTTCTTC
TRBD1	TRBV11-2	-	TRBJ2-1	14	CGNRKRQGDNEQFF	TGTGGTAACCGGAAGCGACAGGGCGACAATGAGCAGTTCTTC
TRBD2	TRBV29-1	once	TRBJ2-7	14	CSVGGTSGSYRQYF	TGCAGCGTTGGAGGGACTAGCGGGAGCTACAGGCAGTACTTC
-	TRBV6-5	once	TRBJ1-4	16	CASTTKNSATNENLYF	TGTGCCAGCACGACCAAGAATTCAGCAACTAATGAAAATCTGTATTTT
TRBD1	TRBV6-2/TRBV6-3	once	TRBJ2-1	16	CASSCQNGQGGNEQFF	TGTGCCAGCAGTTGCCAGAATGGACAGGGAGGTAATGAGCAGTTCTTC
-	TRBV7-3	-	TRBJ2-1	13	CASSSPDQNEQFF	TGTGCCAGCAGCTCCCCCGACCAGAATGAGCAGTTCTTC
-	TRBV12-3/TRBV12-4	few	TRBJ2-2	14	CASSRQGLGVELFF	TGTGCCAGCAGTAGGCAGGGGCTCGGAGTGGAGCTGTTTTTT
-	TRBV11-2	-	TRBJ2-3	13	CASSLDWTDIQYF	TGTGCCAGCAGCCTAGACTGGACAGATATACAGTATTTT
-	TRBV11-1	-	TRBJ2-3	14	CASILLSGTDTQYF	TGTGCTAGCATCTTACTTAGCGGCACGGATACGCAGTATTTT
TRBD1	TRBV12-3/TRBV12-4	many	TRBJ2-7	14	CASSFRQGSYEQYF	TGTGCCAGCAGTTTCCGACAGGGATCCTACGAGCAGTACTTC
-	TRBV6-5	-	TRBJ2-7	15	CASRRGRDRSYEQYF	TGTGCCAGCAGGAGGGGCAGGGATAGGTCCTACGAGCAGTACTTC
-	TRBV6-5	-	TRBJ2-5	15	CASTPDYLYQETHYF	TGTGCCAGCACCCCGGACTACCTGTACCAAGAGACACATTACTTC
TRBD2	TRBV4-1	-	TRBJ2-2	17	CASSSRISGTNIGEQFF	TGCGCCAGCAGCTCCCGGATTAGCGGGACGAACATCGGGGAGCAGTTTTTT
TRBD2	TRBV7-9	-	TRBJ2-1	12	CASTLNGRGPFF	TGTGCCAGCACCCTAAACGGGAGGGGACCGTTCTTC
-	TRBV12-3/TRBV12-4	-	TRBJ1-4	14	CVSTRTEFNEKLFF	TGTGTCAGCACCCGGACAGAGTTTAATGAAAAACTGTTTTTT
-	TRBV11-2	few	TRBJ1-1	15	CASSLAVGMNTEAFF	TGTGCCAGCAGCTTAGCAGTTGGGATGAACACTGAAGCTTTCTTT
TRBD2	TRBV4-1	-	TRBJ2-1	17	CASSQEASGSSYNGQFF	TGCGCCAGCAGTCAAGAGGCTAGCGGGAGTTCCTACAATGGGCAGTTCTTC
-	TRBV4-2	-	TRBJ2-1	16	CASIQVSSGREFEQFF	TGTGCCAGCATCCAAGTTTCCAGCGGTAGGGAATTTGAGCAATTCTTC
-	TRBV10-3	few	TRBJ1-1	13	CALRTDLNTVAFF	TGTGCCTTACGGACAGATCTGAACACTGTAGCTTTCTTT
-	TRBV28	-	TRBJ2-4	18	CASSSPILARVSTNIQYF	TGTGCCAGCAGTTCCCCGATTCTAGCGAGAGTGAGCACAAACATTCAGTACTTC
TRBD2	TRBV11-2	-	TRBJ2-1	18	CANSIGVAGGYYYNEQFF	TGTGCCAACAGCATAGGAGTAGCGGGAGGCTATTACTACAACGAGCAGTTCTTC
-	TRBV6-9	few	TRBJ1-6	16	CASLREASDYNSPLHF	TGTGCCAGCCTCCGTGAGGCTTCTGACTATAATTCACCCCTCCACTTT
-	TRBV12-3/TRBV12-4	few	TRBJ2-2	14	CASRLAANTGKLLF	TGTGCCAGCAGACTAGCCGCGAACACCGGGAAGCTGCTTTTT
-	TRBV11-2	-	TRBJ1-1	14	CASGVPPHNTEAFF	TGTGCCAGCGGCGTCCCCCCCCACAACACTGAAGCTTTCTTT
TRBD1	TRBV12-3/TRBV12-4	-	TRBJ1-5	14	CASDRQGAGQSQHF	TGTGCCAGCGACCGACAGGGGGCAGGTCAGTCCCAGCATTTT
-	TRBV11-3	-	TRBJ2-3	12	CASNLVFDRQYF	TGTGCCAGCAACTTAGTCTTCGATAGGCAGTATTTT
-	TRBV12-3/TRBV12-4	-	TRBJ2-4	15	CPSSLVAKGKNIQYF	TGTCCGAGCAGTTTAGTGGCAAAGGGCAAAAACATTCAGTACTTC
-	TRBV12-3/TRBV12-4	-	TRBJ2-5	15	CASSPYTGGQETQHF	TGTGCCAGCAGTCCCTATACCGGGGGACAAGAGACCCAGCACTTT
-	TRBV10-3	-	TRBJ2-5	14	CAIRVVGSQETQDF	TGTGCCATCAGAGTGGTCGGCTCCCAAGAGACCCAGGACTTC
TRBD1	TRBV6-1	-	TRBJ2-2	17	CVSSTPQGQGSTGELFF	TGTGTCAGCAGTACCCCCCAGGGACAGGGTAGCACCGGGGAGCTGTTTTTT
-	TRBV5-1	many	TRBJ2-1	12	CASSSSGNEQFF	TGCGCCAGCAGCTCGTCGGGGAATGAGCAGTTCTTC
-	TRBV20-1	-	TRBJ1-2	13	CNARMDRRYGYTF	TGCAATGCTAGGATGGATAGGAGATATGGCTACACCTTC
TRBD2	TRBV4-1	-	TRBJ2-1	20	CASNQGGSRAGVRSFNEQFF	TGCGCCAGCAACCAAGGGGGATCCCGAGCGGGAGTTAGGTCCTTCAATGAGCAGTTCTTC
-	TRBV4-2	-	TRBJ2-1	15	CASSQDPWLYNGQFF	TGTGCCAGCAGCCAAGATCCTTGGCTTTACAATGGGCAGTTCTTC
-	TRBV7-9	-	TRBJ1-1	12	CVSSPTWGRAFF	TGTGTCAGCAGCCCAACATGGGGGAGAGCTTTCTTT
TRBD2	TRBV11-2	-	TRBJ2-1	19	CASSSGGGTSGSIYKEQFF	TGTGCCAGCAGCTCCGGGGGGGGGACTAGCGGGAGTATCTACAAAGAACAGTTCTTC